A selection of T cell receptor beta chains follows, all from one sample in a study of regulatory T cells in long-lasting Graves disease. TCRdb called the multiplex PCR reads again in MiXCR, with one record for every CDR3 protein. Here the sample spans 500,000 or so distinct CDR3 sequences, 15% to 20% being singletons. This sample was also put to use in a study of T cells in Graves' hyperthyroidism and ophthalmopathy.

Source: peripheral blood mononuclear cells (PBMCs), taken at new diagnosis, from a patient treated with antithyroid drugs. Source of these receptors: a man aged 40-49 years with Graves disease. CDR3s include the opening cysteine and the closing phenylalanine or tryptophan. The D gene is left open where the match is weak. A row's size may be missing; if present it is once, few, many or a size class.

size,length,D,V,J,CDR3,DNA
many,14,.,TRBV10-1,TRBJ2-3,CASSDGGDVDTQYF,TGCGCCAGCAGTGATGGGGGTGATGTTGATACGCAGTATTTT
many,13,.,TRBV29-1,TRBJ1-2,CSVEDNIGYGYTF,TGCAGCGTTGAAGACAACATAGGGTATGGCTACACCTTC
many,13,.,TRBV12-3/TRBV12-4,TRBJ1-2,CASTPWGSGGYTF,TGTGCCAGCACCCCTTGGGGCTCTGGGGGCTACACCTTC
many,17,TRBD2,TRBV5-4,TRBJ2-3,CASSLGSLASGKDTQYF,TGTGCCAGCAGCTTGGGGAGTCTGGCTAGCGGAAAAGATACGCAGTATTTT
many,14,.,TRBV20-1,TRBJ2-7,CSADPPQGTREQYF,TGCAGTGCTGATCCTCCACAGGGAACTCGCGAGCAGTACTTC
.,14,.,TRBV12-3/TRBV12-4,TRBJ2-1,CASSFAVYGNEQFF,TGTGCCAGCAGTTTCGCAGTCTACGGAAATGAGCAGTTCTTC
.,13,.,TRBV19,TRBJ1-1,CASSTDRTTEAFF,TGTGCCAGTAGTACCGACAGGACCACTGAAGCTTTCTTT
many,16,.,TRBV28,TRBJ2-4,CASSLPGQVAKNIQYF,TGTGCCAGCAGTTTACCGGGCCAGGTAGCCAAAAACATTCAGTACTTC
many,13,.,TRBV7-2,TRBJ2-1,CASGRDPYNEQFF,TGTGCCTCAGGGCGGGACCCGTACAATGAGCAGTTCTTC
few,14,.,TRBV10-2,TRBJ2-7,CASSVGSGPYEQYF,TGCGCCAGCAGTGTGGGAAGCGGTCCCTACGAGCAGTACTTC
.,14,.,TRBV19,TRBJ2-2,CATKDTMNTGELFF,TGTGCCACTAAGGACACTATGAACACCGGGGAGCTGTTTTTT
.,16,TRBD2,TRBV24-1,TRBJ2-1,CATSDPASGSFGEQFF,TGTGCCACCAGTGACCCGGCTAGCGGGAGTTTTGGGGAGCAGTTCTTC
many,16,.,TRBV7-3,TRBJ2-2,CASSLSPRLNTGELFF,TGTGCCAGCAGCTTATCCCCCCGGCTAAACACCGGGGAGCTGTTTTTT
.,13,.,TRBV10-3,TRBJ1-1,CAISGGKPNEAFF,TGTGCCATCAGTGGTGGAAAGCCTAATGAAGCTTTCTTT